This T cell receptor (beta chain) was retrieved from a study of blood T cell repertoires in COVID-19. About the research overall: Some COVID-19 samples were acute and others convalescent; all came from the United States, Italy and Spain.

Recovered status applied to Cohort 3 donors who had two consecutive negative PCRs. It also applied to those with clearance or with symptom resolution. V was clipped by 3 bases and J by 9 bases, with 23 bases between them. Germline V gene lookup returns CDR1 LGHDT and CDR2 YNNKEL (reference sequence). The CDR3 covers 16 residues. Clones were read by immunoSEQ multiplex PCR, and TCRdb kept only the in-frame ones, dropping some. Among approximately 200,000 clones listed, around 85% were seen once. This clone came up once. The sample was PBMCs or T cells enriched from blood (not recorded which). This TCR came from a woman aged 25 to 39 who had recovered from COVID-19. The genes are TRBV3-1 (or the pseudogene TRBV3-2) and TRBJ1-1; TRBD1 might be the D (5 bases). The CDR3 nucleotides read TGTGCCAGCAGCCAGGTGGGATGGGGCGCTCAGATTCAAGCTTTCTTT. Translating it yields CASSQVGWGAQIQAFF.